Below, 4 T cell receptor beta chains from the same sample are listed, as sequenced in a study of T-cell reconstitution after alpha-beta-depleted transplantation in children. TCRbeta library preparation incorporated unique molecular identifiers. TCRdb analysed the PCR reads with MiXCR anew, one entry per CDR3 protein. The sample includes 700,000 to 850,000 distinct CDR3 sequences, around 17% of them seen just once. The sample consisted of PBMCs, mostly from graft donor cells, taken 360 days after TCRalphabeta/CD19-depleted stem cell transplant. These receptor sequences come from a male patient aged 10 to 17 who had a stem cell transplant for acute lymphoblastic leukemia, so the T cells may come from the graft donor.

J is TRBJ2-5 and V is TRBV4-2; 14 bases agree with TRBD2. From germline, CDR1 is LGHNA and CDR2 YNFKEQ. The CDR3 is 19 residues long. V gave up 0 bases and J gave up 2 bases; unmatched junction bases: 8. Here the CDR3 DNA reads TGTGCCAGCAGCCAAGATTTGAGACTAGCGGGGGGGGGTCAAGAGACCCAGTACTTC. Its translation: CASSQDLRLAGGGQETQYF.

This clonotype was seen ten or more times. This rearrangement joins TRBV29-1 to TRBJ1-1; D unclear. The CDR3 covers 13 residues. Germline loops: CDR1 SQVTM, CDR2 ANQGSEA. V gave up 0 bases and J gave up 2 bases, with 7 bases separating them. CDR3: CSVEDAENTEAFF. CDR3 nucleotide sequence: TGCAGCGTTGAAGATGCGGAAAACACTGAAGCTTTCTTT.

Only a few counts were recorded for this clonotype. The V and J genes are TRBV7-8 and TRBJ1-1; no clear D. The V gene's germline CDR1 is SGHVS and CDR2 FQNEAQ. With 1 base removed from V and 5 bases from J, the gap between germline ends came to 14 bases. The CDR3 extends over 15 amino acids. CDR3 DNA sequence: TGTGCCAGCAGCTTAGTAGTCCGTTCGGTTACTGAAGCTTTCTTT. It codes for CASSLVVRSVTEAFF. The complete variable domain, with remaining parts taken from reference TRBV7-8 and TRBJ1-1, reads GAGVSQSPRYKVAKRGQDVALRCDPISGHVSLFWYQQALGQGPEFLTYFQNEAQLDKSGLPSDRFFAERPEGSVSTLKIQRTQQEDSAVYLCASSLVVRSVTEAFFGQGTRLTVV.

The DNA of the CDR3 is TGTGCCAGCAGCTACAGGGGGCTGGACTATGGCTACACCTTC. This sequence encodes CASSYRGLDYGYTF. The chain employs TRBV6-5 and TRBJ1-2, with TRBD1 matching over 9 bases. The V and J ends lost 6 bases and 3 bases, in that order; junction bases with no gene match: 5. The CDR3 consists of 14 residues. Germline-derived CDR1 and CDR2 are MNHEY and SVGAGI.